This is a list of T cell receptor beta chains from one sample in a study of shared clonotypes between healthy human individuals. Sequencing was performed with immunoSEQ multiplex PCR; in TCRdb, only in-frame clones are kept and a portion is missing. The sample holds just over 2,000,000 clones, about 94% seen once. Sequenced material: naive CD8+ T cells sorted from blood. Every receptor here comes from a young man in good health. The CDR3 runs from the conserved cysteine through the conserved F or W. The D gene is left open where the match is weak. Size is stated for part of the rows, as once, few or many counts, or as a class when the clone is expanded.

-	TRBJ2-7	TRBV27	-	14	TGTGCCAGCAGTTTATCAGGGACCTCCTACGAGCAGTACTTC	CASSLSGTSYEQYF
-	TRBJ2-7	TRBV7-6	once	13	TGTGCCAGCTCCCAGGGCACGGTCTACGAGCAGTACTTC	CASSQGTVYEQYF
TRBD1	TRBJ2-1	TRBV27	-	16	TGTGCCAGCAGTTCTCACAGGGGGCGAGGTCCCAATGAGCAGTTCTTC	CASSSHRGRGPNEQFF
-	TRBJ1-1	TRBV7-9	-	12	TGTGCCAGCAGCTCGGGGACCGTAGGAGCTTTCTTT	CASSSGTVGAFF
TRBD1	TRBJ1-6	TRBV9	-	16	TGTGCCAGCAGCGGCGGGACAGGATCTTATAATTCACCCCTCCACTTT	CASSGGTGSYNSPLHF
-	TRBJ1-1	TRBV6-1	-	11	TGTGCCAGCACCGCCTCCACTGAAGCTTTCTTT	CASTASTEAFF
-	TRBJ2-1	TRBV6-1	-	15	TGTGCCAGCAGGAACCCCTTGGGAGCCTACAATGAGCAGTTCTTC	CASRNPLGAYNEQFF
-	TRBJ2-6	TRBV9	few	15	TGTGCCAGCAGCGTAGGAAAGACTGGGGCCAACGTCCTGACTTTC	CASSVGKTGANVLTF
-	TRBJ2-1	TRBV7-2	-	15	TGTGCCAGCAGCTTAGTTGGCCCTAGCCCCAATGAGCAGTTCTTC	CASSLVGPSPNEQFF
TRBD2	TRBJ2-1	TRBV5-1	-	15	TGCGCCAGCAGCTTGGTAGCGGGAGCCTACAATGAGCAGTTCTTC	CASSLVAGAYNEQFF
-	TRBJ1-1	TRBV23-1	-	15	TGCGCCAGCAGTCACCTACTGACACCCAACACTGAAGCTTTCTTT	CASSHLLTPNTEAFF
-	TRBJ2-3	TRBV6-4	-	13	TGTGCCAGCAGGACAAGGTTTACAGATACGCAGTATTTT	CASRTRFTDTQYF
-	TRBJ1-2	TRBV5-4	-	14	TGTGCCAGCAGCTGGGACGGGGGGGCCTATGGCTACACCTTC	CASSWDGGAYGYTF
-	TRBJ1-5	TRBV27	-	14	TGTGCCAGCAGTTTTACCGGGGGCGATCAGCCCCAGCATTTT	CASSFTGGDQPQHF
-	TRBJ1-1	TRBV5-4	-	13	TGTGCCAGCAGCTCCTACAGGGCAGCTGAAGCTTTCTTT	CASSSYRAAEAFF
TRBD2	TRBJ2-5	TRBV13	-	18	TGTGCCAGCAGCTTAGCCGGGACTAGCGGGGCCACGCTAGAGACCCAGTACTTC	CASSLAGTSGATLETQYF
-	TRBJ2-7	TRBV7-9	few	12	TGTGCCAGCAGCTTAAACACCTACGAGCAGTACTTC	CASSLNTYEQYF
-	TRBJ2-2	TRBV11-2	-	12	TGTGCCAGCAGATACGCTTCCGGGGAGCTGTTTTTT	CASRYASGELFF
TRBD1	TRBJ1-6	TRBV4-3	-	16	TGCGCCAGCAGCCAAGGAGTTGACAGGGATTATTCACCCCTCCACTTT	CASSQGVDRDYSPLHF
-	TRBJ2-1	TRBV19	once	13	TGTGCCAGTAGTATATGGGAGAACAATGAGCAGTTCTTC	CASSIWENNEQFF
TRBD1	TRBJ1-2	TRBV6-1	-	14	TGTGCCAGCAGTGACCCAGGGGGCGCGGATGGCTACACCTTC	CASSDPGGADGYTF
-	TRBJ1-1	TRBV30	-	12	TGTGCCTGGAGCGGGGAGTTGGCTGAAGCTTTCTTT	CAWSGELAEAFF
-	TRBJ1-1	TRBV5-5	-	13	TGTGCCAGCAGCTTGGGTCTGAACACTGAAGCTTTCTTT	CASSLGLNTEAFF
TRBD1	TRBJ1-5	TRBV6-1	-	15	TGTGCCAGCAGTGGGACAGGGCTAAGCAATCAGCCCCAGCATTTT	CASSGTGLSNQPQHF
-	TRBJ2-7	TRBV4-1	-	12	TGCGCCAGCAGCCAAGATCTGAGTGAGCAGTACTTC	CASSQDLSEQYF
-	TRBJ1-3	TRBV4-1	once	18	TGCGCCAGCAGCCATCGATCGGACGGAAGCCCGTCTGGAAACACCATATATTTT	CASSHRSDGSPSGNTIYF
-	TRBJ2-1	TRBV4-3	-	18	TGCGCCAGCAGCCAAGTGCTCCCCTCCTCTGGGTCCTACAATGAGCAGTTCTTC	CASSQVLPSSGSYNEQFF
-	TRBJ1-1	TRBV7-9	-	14	TGTGCCAGCCTAGGGTTAACAGGAGACACTGAAGCTTTCTTT	CASLGLTGDTEAFF
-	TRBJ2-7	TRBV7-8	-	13	TGTGCCAGCAGCCCCCAGGGTGAGGGCGAGCAGTACTTC	CASSPQGEGEQYF
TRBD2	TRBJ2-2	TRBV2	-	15	TGTGCCAGCAGCGGACTAGCGCTAAACACCGGGGAGCTGTTTTTT	CASSGLALNTGELFF
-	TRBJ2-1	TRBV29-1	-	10	TGCAGCGTTAAGTCATATGAGCAGTTCTTC	CSVKSYEQFF
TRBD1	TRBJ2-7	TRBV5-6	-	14	TGTGCCAGCAGCTTGGGGGCAGGGGGCCGGGAGCAGTACTTC	CASSLGAGGREQYF
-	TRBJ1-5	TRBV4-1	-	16	TGCGCCAGCAGCCAGGGGGGGGCTGTCAGCAATCAGCCCCAGCATTTT	CASSQGGAVSNQPQHF
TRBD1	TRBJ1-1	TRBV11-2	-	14	TGTGCCAGCAGCTTTTACAGGGGGCACACTGAAGCTTTCTTT	CASSFYRGHTEAFF
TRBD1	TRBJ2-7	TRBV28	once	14	TGTGCCAGCACTTCACAGGGGGGCTCCTACGAGCAGTACTTC	CASTSQGGSYEQYF
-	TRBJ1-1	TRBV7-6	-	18	TGTGCCAGCAGCGAAACTCTCAGGGGACCCTGGGATGGCACTGAAGCTTTCTTT	CASSETLRGPWDGTEAFF